A selection of T cell receptor beta chains follows, all from one sample in a study of human versus mouse CDR3 diversity and MHC coevolution. Method: immunoSEQ multiplex PCR; TCRdb's copy keeps in-frame clones and lacks some. The sample includes about 81,000 clones, just over 90% of them seen just once. Specimen: naive CD4+ T cells from blood. These TCRs come from a person between 30 and 69 years old in good health. CDR3s include the opening cysteine and the closing phenylalanine or tryptophan. The order of the fields is CDR3 protein, CDR3 DNA, CDR3 length, D gene, clone size, V gene, J gene. The D gene is left open where the match is weak. Size values are once, few and many counts, or a class for expanded clones, and some rows have none.

CASSWTKSYNEQFF	TGCGCCAGCAGCTGGACTAAATCCTACAATGAGCAGTTCTTC	14	NA	NA	TRBV5-1	TRBJ2-1
CASSFDWSGEQFF	TGTGCCAGCAGCTTTGACTGGTCGGGTGAGCAGTTCTTC	13	NA	once	TRBV7-2	TRBJ2-1
CASSWRQGGPDEKLFF	TGCGCCAGCAGCTGGAGACAGGGGGGGCCTGATGAAAAACTGTTTTTT	16	TRBD1	NA	TRBV5-1	TRBJ1-4
CASSYGGGLAVEQYF	TGTGCCAGCAGTTATGGGGGGGGACTAGCGGTCGAGCAGTACTTC	15	TRBD2	NA	TRBV6-5	TRBJ2-7
CASRPGLAGDYEQYF	TGTGCCAGCAGACCCGGACTAGCGGGAGACTACGAGCAGTACTTC	15	TRBD2	NA	TRBV6-6	TRBJ2-7
CASSLDRGWNTEAFF	TGCGCCAGCAGCTTGGACAGGGGGTGGAACACTGAAGCTTTCTTT	15	TRBD1	NA	TRBV5-1	TRBJ1-1
CSVDRQGSGNTIYF	TGCAGCGTTGATCGGCAGGGGTCTGGAAACACCATATATTTT	14	NA	NA	TRBV29-1	TRBJ1-3
CASSAGIAKNIQYF	TGTGCCAGCAGCGCAGGGATTGCCAAAAACATTCAGTACTTC	14	NA	NA	TRBV9	TRBJ2-4
CASSGGQAMNTEAFF	TGCGCCAGCAGCGGAGGACAGGCGATGAACACTGAAGCTTTCTTT	15	TRBD1	NA	TRBV5-1	TRBJ1-1
CASSGQGVSYEQYF	TGTGCCAGCAGTGGGCAGGGGGTTTCCTACGAGCAGTACTTC	14	TRBD1	NA	TRBV25-1	TRBJ2-7
CASSRDRMMRTGELFF	TGCGCCAGCAGCCGGGACAGGATGATGAGGACCGGGGAGCTGTTTTTT	16	TRBD1	NA	TRBV5-1	TRBJ2-2